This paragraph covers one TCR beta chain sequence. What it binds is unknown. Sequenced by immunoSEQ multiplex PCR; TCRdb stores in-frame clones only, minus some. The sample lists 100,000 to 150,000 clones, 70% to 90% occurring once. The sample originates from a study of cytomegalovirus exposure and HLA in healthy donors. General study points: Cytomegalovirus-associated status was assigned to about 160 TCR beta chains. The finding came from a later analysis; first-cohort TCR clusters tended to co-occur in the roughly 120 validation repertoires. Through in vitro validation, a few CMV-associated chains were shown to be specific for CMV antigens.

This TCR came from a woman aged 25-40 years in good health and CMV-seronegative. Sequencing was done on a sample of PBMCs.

This CDR3 reads CASVREGAADTQYF. CDR3 nucleotides: TGTGCCAGCGTGCGGGAGGGGGCCGCAGATACGCAGTATTTT. The chain joins TRBV7-9 to TRBJ2-3; 9 bases match TRBD2. Germline trimming cut 8 bases from V and 4 bases from J; bases unmatched to any gene: 7. The CDR3 has 14 amino acids. Germline V lookup: CDR1 SEHNR, CDR2 FQNEAQ (reference sequence).